Each of the 14 T cell receptor beta chains below was sequenced from the same sample in a study of blood T cells in healthy people across ages. Using a J-beta primer mix together with a sample-barcoded 5' primer, a second PCR was run for about 6 to 11 cycles. In TCRdb, the 5' RACE reads were re-called with MiXCR into one record per CDR3 protein. The sample holds about 640,000 distinct CDR3 sequences, approximately 59% seen once. The specimen was blood. The source of these receptors is a man aged 55-75 years in good health.

This chain links TRBV5-1 with TRBJ2-7, with TRBD1 matching 10 bases. V trimming: 4 bases; J trimming: 8 bases; junction bases outside the gene matches: 6. The length of the CDR3 is 13 residues. Looked up from germline, CDR1 is SGHRS and CDR2 is YFSETQ. CDR3 sequence (DNA): TGCGCCAGCAGCGTTGAGGGACAGGGGAAGCAGTACTTC. This sequence encodes CASSVEGQGKQYF.

V gene TRBV6-1 combines with J gene TRBJ2-5; 9 bases agree with TRBD1. This CDR3 has 14 amino acids. Germline V CDR1 and CDR2: MNHNS, SASEGT. Trimming at V came to 4 bases and at J to 5 bases, leaving 5 bases not matched to a gene. This CDR3 is CASSATGGDETQYF. CDR3 nucleotides: TGTGCCAGCAGTGCAACAGGGGGCGATGAGACCCAGTACTTC.

The chain combines TRBV20-1 with TRBJ1-2; possibly TRBD1 for D (5 bases). CDR1 and CDR2 from the germline V gene are DFQATT and SNEGSKA (reference sequence). The CDR3 consists of 13 residues. V lost 3 bases, J lost 6 bases, and 14 bases lay in between. CDR3 loop: CSASYRTIDGYTF. CDR3 in DNA: TGCAGTGCTAGCTACAGGACCATTGATGGCTACACCTTC.

V is TRBV10-3 and J is TRBJ2-3, with D perhaps matching TRBD1 (5 bases). This CDR3 has 13 residues. Deletions cut 2 bases from V and 3 bases from J, with 6 bases between. Germline V gene lookup returns CDR1 ENHRY and CDR2 SYGVKD. CDR3 amino acids: CAISETGTDTQYF. CDR3 nucleotides: TGTGCCATCAGTGAGACAGGTACAGATACGCAGTATTTT.

V and J are TRBV4-1 and TRBJ2-3; D possibly uses TRBD1 or TRBD2 (5 bases each). CDR1 and CDR2 (germline): MGHRA, YSYEKL. The CDR3 is 16 amino acids. V lost 2 bases and J lost 3, with 15 bases in between. The CDR3 region has the DNA TGCGCCAGCAGCCAAAGGGACGGCAGGGTAACAGATACGCAGTATTTT. It yields the protein CASSQRDGRVTDTQYF.

This clonotype was recorded a few times. This chain uses TRBV20-1 with TRBJ2-1; weak D call: TRBD1 (7 bases). This CDR3 has 13 residues. V was clipped by 0 bases and J by 8 bases, with 11 bases between them. CDR1 and CDR2 from the germline V gene are DFQATT and SNEGSKA (reference sequence). CDR3 DNA: TGCAGTGCTAGAGACCCCAGGGGGGATGAGCAGTTCTTC. Its protein is CSARDPRGDEQFF.

This sequence joins TRBV5-1 and TRBJ2-5; D ambiguous. CDR1 is SGHRS, CDR2 YFSETQ, per germline. The length of the CDR3 is 15 residues. The V gene lost 1 base and the J gene lost 2 bases, with 12 bases spanning the gap. The DNA of the CDR3 is TGCGCCAGCAGCTTGTATGGGTCAACTCAAGAGACCCAGTACTTC. This sequence encodes CASSLYGSTQETQYF.

This chain connects TRBV6-2 or TRBV6-3 to TRBJ2-3; 13 bases are a match to TRBD2. Looked up from germline, CDR1 is MNHEY and CDR2 is SVGEGT. The CDR3 covers 15 residues. The junction had 9 bases not matched to a gene; V was cut back by 6 bases and J by 9 bases. CDR3 sequence: CASRTGLAGNRTQYF. The CDR3 coding sequence is TGTGCCAGCAGGACGGGACTAGCGGGGAATCGCACGCAGTATTTT.

This clonotype was observed a handful of times. The V and J genes are TRBV2 and TRBJ2-4, with D possibly matching TRBD2 (5 bases). V was pared by 1 base and J by 3 bases, with 7 bases between. Germline V CDR1 and CDR2: SNHLY, FYNNEI. This CDR3 is built from 14 residues. The CDR3 loop is CASSEGTRKNIQYF. The DNA of the CDR3 is TGTGCCAGCAGTGAAGGGACTCGCAAAAACATTCAGTACTTC.

The chain is built from TRBV12-3 or TRBV12-4 and TRBJ2-7; 7 bases align to TRBD2. CDR3 size: 15 residues. V was pared by 3 bases and J by 7 bases, with 12 bases of the junction left unmatched. CDR3 nucleotide sequence: TGTGCCAGCAGTTTCGGGAGCGGGGCCGTAGGGGAGCAGTACTTC. Protein product: CASSFGSGAVGEQYF.

The CDR3 DNA reads TGTGCCAGCAGTTTCACCGGCCTCGGCTATGGCTACACCTTC. Encoded protein: CASSFTGLGYGYTF. The rearrangement joins TRBV27 to TRBJ1-2; the D is unclear. Germline V gene data show CDR1 as MNHEY and CDR2 as SMNVEV (reference sequence). The V gene lost 3 bases and the J gene lost 4 bases, with 12 bases spanning the gap. This CDR3 contains 14 residues.

This clonotype was seen a handful of times. The V and J genes are TRBV6-1 and TRBJ2-5; the D gene is possibly TRBD2 (6 bases). This CDR3 comprises 15 residues. Germline V gene data show CDR1 as MNHNS and CDR2 as SASEGT. V shed 5 bases and J shed 4 bases, with 17 bases lying between them. In nucleotides, the CDR3 is TGTGCCAGCAGTATGAATCCTCTGGGGGGAGAGACCCAGTACTTC. As protein: CASSMNPLGGETQYF.

The chain recombines TRBV7-9 with TRBJ1-2; a possible D gene is TRBD1 (6 bases). Germline-derived CDR1 and CDR2 are SEHNR and FQNEAQ (reference sequence). The V end was cut by 1 base, the J end by 1 base, with 13 bases between. The CDR3 totals 16 residues. This CDR3 is CASSLGSGTRNYGYTF. The CDR3 nucleotides read TGTGCCAGCAGCTTAGGGTCCGGGACACGTAACTATGGCTACACCTTC.

This sequence joins TRBV20-1 and TRBJ1-2; D is uncertain. Trimming took off 1 base at V and 4 bases at J, with 10 bases between the two ends. Per the germline V gene, CDR1 is DFQATT and CDR2 is SNEGSKA (reference sequence). The CDR3 spans 13 residues. The DNA for the CDR3 is TGCAGTGCTAGAGGCCCTAGTACCTATGGCTACACCTTC. The encoded protein is CSARGPSTYGYTF.